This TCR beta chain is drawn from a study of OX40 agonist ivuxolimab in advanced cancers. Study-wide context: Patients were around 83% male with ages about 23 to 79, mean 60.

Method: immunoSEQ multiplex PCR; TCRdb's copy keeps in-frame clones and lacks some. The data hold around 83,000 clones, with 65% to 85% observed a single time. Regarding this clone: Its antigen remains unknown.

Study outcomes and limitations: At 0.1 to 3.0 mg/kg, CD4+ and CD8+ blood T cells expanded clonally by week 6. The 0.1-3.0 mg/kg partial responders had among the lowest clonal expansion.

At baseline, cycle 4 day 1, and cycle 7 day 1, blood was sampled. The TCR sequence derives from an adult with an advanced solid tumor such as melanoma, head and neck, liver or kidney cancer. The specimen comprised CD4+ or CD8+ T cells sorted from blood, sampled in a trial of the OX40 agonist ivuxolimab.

In DNA form, the CDR3 reads TGCGCCAGCAGCCGGGGGACTGCCAATGAGCAGTTCTTC. It yields the protein CASSRGTANEQFF. This rearrangement joins TRBV4-1 to TRBJ2-1; TRBD2 might be the D (6 bases). The germline V and J ends were trimmed by 4 bases and 6 bases, with 10 bases remaining between them. CDR3 size: 13 residues. CDR1 and CDR2 from the germline V gene are MGHRA and YSYEKL.